One and the same sample provided the 25 T cell receptor beta chains below, sequenced in a study of cytomegalovirus exposure and HLA in healthy donors. PCR primers comprised 60 Vbeta and 13 Jbeta primers. The assay was immunoSEQ multiplex PCR, and TCRdb's table has in-frame clones only and misses some. The data contain about 41,000 clones, approximately 84% of them singletons. The sample comprised PBMCs. The receptors originated from a man aged 50 to 59 in good health and CMV-seronegative.

This clone appeared a few times. CDR3 loop: CASSPPSSADTQYF. As DNA, the CDR3 is TGTGCCAGCTCACCACCTAGTTCCGCAGATACGCAGTATTTT. J is TRBJ2-3 and V is TRBV18; the D is unclear. V lost 0 bases, J lost 4 bases, and 8 bases lay in between. The germline V gene has CDR1 KGHSH and CDR2 LQKENI. The CDR3 consists of 14 residues.

V and J are TRBV5-1 and TRBJ2-1; tentative D call: TRBD1 (6 bases). CDR1 and CDR2 from the germline V gene are SGHRS and YFSETQ. This CDR3 contains 13 residues. V lost 0 bases, J lost 10 bases, and 11 bases lay in between. CDR3 amino acids: CASSLADQGEQFF. The DNA of the CDR3 is TGCGCCAGCAGCTTGGCCGATCAGGGGGAGCAGTTCTTC.

The chain links TRBV7-9 to TRBJ2-3; TRBD2 agrees at 12 bases. In germline, CDR1 is SEHNR, CDR2 FQNEAQ (reference sequence). The CDR3 loop spans 16 amino acids. The J segment lost 1 base and the V segment lost 5 bases, leaving 4 bases of the junction unmatched. The CDR3 here is CASSPRTSGGTDTQYF. The CDR3, as DNA: TGTGCCAGCAGCCCGAGGACTAGCGGGGGCACAGATACGCAGTATTTT.

The chain carries TRBV4-1 and TRBJ2-3, with TRBD2 matching 7 bases. CDR1 and CDR2 (germline): MGHRA, YSYEKL. Unmatched junction bases numbered 7, after V lost 0 bases and J lost 4 bases. CDR3 size: 16 residues. The CDR3 nucleotides read TGCGCCAGCAGCCAAGATGGAGGAGGGAGGGCAGATACGCAGTATTTT. It translates to CASSQDGGGRADTQYF.

V usage is TRBV2 and J usage is TRBJ1-1, with D possibly TRBD1 on 6 matching bases. Germline V lookup: CDR1 SNHLY, CDR2 FYNNEI. V was cut by 5 bases and J by 1 base, with 11 bases left in between. This CDR3 comprises 14 residues. The CDR3 is CASSLGGGNTEAFF. CDR3 in DNA: TGTGCCAGCAGTCTGGGAGGGGGGAACACTGAAGCTTTCTTT.

The chain has TRBV9 and TRBJ1-2; TRBD1 is a possible D gene (6 bases). This CDR3 has 13 amino acids. V lost 4 bases and J 7 bases, leaving 14 bases between the germline ends. Per the germline V gene, CDR1 is SGDLS and CDR2 is YYNGEE. CDR3 in amino acids: CASSLTGGAGYTF. DNA of the CDR3: TGTGCCAGCAGCCTAACCGGGGGGGCTGGCTACACCTTC.

Remarks on this clone: The same CDR3 arises from other DNA sequences in this sample as well. The V call is TRBV19, the J call TRBJ2-1; possible D gene TRBD2, 5 bases. There are 15 residues in the CDR3. Trimming took off 3 bases at V and 0 bases at J, with 9 bases between the two ends. Germline CDR1 is LNHDA and CDR2 is SQIVND (reference sequence). The CDR3 DNA sequence: TGTGCCAGTAGTATCGAGGGAAGCTCCTACAATGAGCAGTTCTTC. Translated, it gives CASSIEGSSYNEQFF.

This clone was recorded only once. The chain has TRBV10-3 and TRBJ1-1; D uncertain. V was shortened by 3 bases and J by 7 bases, with 18 bases between the two germline ends. The CDR3 has 15 residues. Germline assignment: CDR1 ENHRY and CDR2 SYGVKD. CDR3 sequence: CAISEGGNGGFEAFF. As DNA, the CDR3 is TGTGCCATCAGTGAAGGAGGGAACGGAGGGTTTGAAGCTTTCTTT.

This clone occurred a few times. One junction end does not reproduce the germline sequence, and a read error may be involved. This chain links TRBV4-3 with TRBJ2-5, with 7 nucleotides matching TRBD2. Germline loops: CDR1 LGHNA, CDR2 YSLEER. The CDR3 is 14 amino acids. CDR3 sequence: CASSPELAQEAQYF. The CDR3 DNA reads TGCGCCAGCAGCCCAGAACTAGCGCAAGAGGCCCAGTACTTC.

The gene calls are TRBV6-1 and TRBJ1-5; 10 nucleotides agree with TRBD1. CDR1 and CDR2 from the germline V gene are MNHNS and SASEGT. V was pared by 7 bases and J by 6 bases, with 6 bases of the junction left unmatched. CDR3 length: 14 amino acids. CDR3 protein: CASIRTGGRQPQHF. DNA of the CDR3: TGTGCCAGCATCCGGACAGGGGGGCGTCAGCCCCAGCATTTT.

The chain joins TRBV2 to TRBJ1-6, with D unresolved. V was clipped by 3 bases and J by 5 bases, with 8 bases between them. Germline V gene data show CDR1 as SNHLY and CDR2 as FYNNEI. The CDR3 runs to 14 residues. CDR3 DNA: TGTGCCAGCAGTGAGGTGGGAGATAATTCACCCCTCCACTTT. Encoded protein: CASSEVGDNSPLHF.

This clone came up a few times. The gene calls are TRBV10-3 and TRBJ2-2; TRBD2 agrees at 10 bases. The CDR3 totals 15 residues. The germline CDR1 and CDR2 sequences are ENHRY and SYGVKD. V shed 11 bases, J shed 5 bases, and the junction held 11 bases outside the gene matches. CDR3 nucleotides: TGTGCCTCTGGCCTAGCGGGGGTATGGACCGGGGAGCTGTTTTTT. It translates to CASGLAGVWTGELFF.

V is TRBV5-6 and J is TRBJ1-1; the D gene is possibly TRBD1 (6 bases). V was cut by 4 bases and J by 3 bases, with 10 bases left in between. This CDR3 has 13 amino acids. The V gene's germline CDR1 is SGHDT and CDR2 YYEEEE. DNA of the CDR3: TGTGCCAGCAGCCCCGGGACATACACTGAAGCTTTCTTT. Amino acids: CASSPGTYTEAFF.

The chain joins TRBV7-2 to TRBJ1-1; possible D gene TRBD1, 5 bases. Germline CDR1 and CDR2: SGHTA and FQGNSA. Trimming shortened V by 5 bases and J by 6 bases, and 13 bases separated the two germline ends. The CDR3 covers 13 residues. The CDR3 protein is CASSPYGGSEAFF. Here the CDR3 DNA reads TGTGCCAGCAGCCCTTACGGGGGATCTGAAGCTTTCTTT.

The chain has TRBV7-3 and TRBJ2-1; D ambiguous. Trimming shortened V by 5 bases and J by 0 bases, and 5 bases separated the two germline ends. Germline-derived CDR1 and CDR2 are SGHTA and FQGTGA. The CDR3 runs 13 residues. The DNA of the CDR3 is TGTGCCAGCAGCGATAGCTCCTACAATGAGCAGTTCTTC. This translates into CASSDSSYNEQFF.

A few counts support this clone. The chain couples TRBV28 to TRBJ2-2; 7 nucleotides match TRBD2. V trimming: 4 bases; J trimming: 6 bases; junction bases outside the gene matches: 5. The CDR3 consists of 14 residues. Germline V gene sequence: CDR1 MDHEN, CDR2 SYDVKM. The CDR3, as DNA: TGTGCCAGCAGTTCGGCGGGAGCGGCCGGGGAGCTGTTTTTT. Residues: CASSSAGAAGELFF. Full variable domain (rest looked up from reference TRBV28 and TRBJ2-2): DVKVTQSSRYLVKRTGEKVFLECVQDMDHENMFWYRQDPGLGLRLIYFSYDVKMKEKGDIPEGYSVSREKKERFSLILESASTNQTSMYLCASSSAGAAGELFFGEGSRLTVL.

The gene calls are TRBV29-1 and TRBJ2-3; 9 bases match TRBD1. The CDR3 has 12 amino acids. The V segment lost 6 bases and the J segment 6 bases; nucleotides outside the gene matches: 4. CDR1 is SQVTM and CDR2 is ANQGSEA in the germline V gene. The CDR3 protein is CSVGTGRDTQYF. CDR3 coding DNA: TGCAGCGTGGGGACAGGGAGGGATACGCAGTATTTT.

This chain joins TRBV27 and TRBJ1-4; TRBD1 aligns across 7 bases. The CDR3 is 15 residues long. From germline, CDR1 is MNHEY and CDR2 SMNVEV (reference sequence). With V trimmed by 10 bases and J by 4 bases, 12 bases remained unmatched. CDR3 coding DNA: TGTGCCACGCAGCGTTCCGGGACAGTTAATGAAAAACTGTTTTTT. Encoded protein: CATQRSGTVNEKLFF.

The rearrangement joins TRBV7-9 to TRBJ2-7; D is uncertain. V lost 1 base to trimming and J lost 0 bases, with 7 bases between them. This CDR3 region has 14 residues. The germline gives CDR1 SEHNR, CDR2 FQNEAQ (reference sequence). The CDR3 is CASSLGGASYEQYF. CDR3 sequence (DNA): TGTGCCAGCAGCTTAGGCGGTGCCTCCTACGAGCAGTACTTC.

V is TRBV5-4 and J is TRBJ2-1; TRBD2 might be the D (7 bases). The CDR3 contains 16 residues. The V gene lost 2 bases and the J gene lost 6 bases, with 18 bases spanning the gap. Germline values: CDR1 SGHNT, CDR2 YYREEE (reference sequence). CDR3 protein: CASSLAPLRGANEQFF. The CDR3 DNA is TGTGCCAGCAGCTTAGCCCCGCTCCGGGGGGCCAATGAGCAGTTCTTC.

The chain combines TRBV28 with TRBJ2-7, with D possibly matching TRBD2 (5 bases). Trimming stripped 3 bases from V and 7 bases from J, with 19 bases between. Germline V gene data show CDR1 as MDHEN and CDR2 as SYDVKM. The CDR3 loop spans 15 amino acids. This CDR3 reads CASSFTGGNSGEQYF. The DNA for the CDR3 is TGTGCCAGCAGTTTCACCGGTGGGAACTCGGGGGAGCAGTACTTC.

The chain combines TRBV7-2 with TRBJ2-1, with D perhaps matching TRBD2 (6 bases). CDR3 length: 12 amino acids. The V and J ends lost 5 bases and 10 bases respectively, with 12 bases between them. CDR1 SGHTA and CDR2 FQGNSA come from the germline V gene. CDR3 DNA: TGTGCCAGCAGCCACCCCCTAGCGGAGCAGTTCTTC. Translation gives CASSHPLAEQFF.

In its sample, this clone was seen a few times. The CDR3 region has the DNA TGTGCCAGTAGAGGAGGACAGGGTTTTTACGAGCAGTACTTC. As protein: CASRGGQGFYEQYF. The chain is built from TRBV19 and TRBJ2-7, with 8 bases aligning to TRBD1. Germline V gene sequence: CDR1 LNHDA, CDR2 SQIVND (reference sequence). V gave up 6 bases and J gave up 4 bases; unmatched junction bases: 8. This CDR3 is 14 amino acids long.

The chain links TRBV28 to TRBJ1-1, with TRBD1 as a possible D gene (6 bases). V shed 3 bases and J shed 1 base, with 9 bases lying between them. This CDR3 comprises 14 residues. Germline values: CDR1 MDHEN, CDR2 SYDVKM. In nucleotides, the CDR3 is TGTGCCAGCAGTTTGACCAGGGGGAACACTGAAGCTTTCTTT. Protein product: CASSLTRGNTEAFF.

A few counts support this clone. V and J are TRBV2 and TRBJ2-1; 9 positions agree with TRBD2. CDR3 length equals 15 residues. Germline assignment: CDR1 SNHLY and CDR2 FYNNEI. V lost 1 base and J lost 3; bases outside the gene matches: 1. The CDR3 DNA reads as TGTGCCAGCAGTGAAGGGACTAGCGACTACAATGAGCAGTTCTTC. It specifies CASSEGTSDYNEQFF.